This TCR beta chain was found in a study of blood T cell repertoires in COVID-19. For the study at large: T cells, B-cell-depleted T cells, or PBMCs supplied cDNA or gDNA.

The table came from immunoSEQ multiplex PCR; TCRdb's copy has only in-frame clones and leaves some out. This table has 150,000 or so clones, 88% appearing once. The CDR3 has 16 amino acids. V dropped 4 bases and J dropped 0 bases, with 11 bases sitting between them. Germline loops: CDR1 SGHRS, CDR2 YFSETQ. The receptor was derived from a human donor in a cohort sampled during active COVID-19. This chain joins TRBV5-1 and TRBJ2-6, with a tentative D call TRBD2 (6 bases). Specimen: peripheral blood. CDR3 in DNA: TGCGCCAGCAGCGAGGGACTCCTCTCTGGGGCCAACGTCCTGACTTTC. Its protein product is CASSEGLLSGANVLTF.